The TCR beta chain described here comes from a study of T cell repertoires in cytomegalovirus infection. Study in general: HLA-B-restricted CMV epitopes that are well studied, plus recently identified HLA-C-restricted ones, were used by the study. Evidence of both CMV infection and a matching HLA type came from public TCR beta signatures. Study-wide points: HLA-C-restricted, CMV-specific TCR beta clonotypes were dominant ex vivo. Pooled public TCR beta family frequency picked out CMV carriers with the relevant HLA.

This clonotype came up a few times. Its matching antigen is unknown. Germline CDR1 is SGHTA and CDR2 is FQGNSA. This CDR3 is built from 15 residues. V was trimmed by 10 bases and J by 0 bases, leaving 13 bases between them. MiXCR, applied by TCRdb to the reads, yields one record per CDR3 protein. The data hold just over 450,000 distinct CDR3 sequences, with about 42% observed a single time. The TCR was taken from a human donor in good health (CMV status not recorded). Some clones in this sample may be carry-over from other donors' samples. The V and J genes are TRBV7-2 and TRBJ1-6, with no clear D. The material sequenced was cultured PBMCs, taken from culture after CMV antigen stimulation. The CDR3 region has the DNA TGTGCCACCGGCGCGGGGAGCTCCTATAATTCACCCCTCCACTTT. The encoded protein is CATGAGSSYNSPLHF. The whole variable domain, filled in from reference TRBV7-2 and TRBJ1-6, reads GAGVSQSPSNKVTEKGKDVELRCDPISGHTALYWYRQSLGQGLEFLIYFQGNSAPDKSGLPSDRFSAERTGGSVSTLTIQRTQQEDSAVYLCATGAGSSYNSPLHFGNGTRLTVT.